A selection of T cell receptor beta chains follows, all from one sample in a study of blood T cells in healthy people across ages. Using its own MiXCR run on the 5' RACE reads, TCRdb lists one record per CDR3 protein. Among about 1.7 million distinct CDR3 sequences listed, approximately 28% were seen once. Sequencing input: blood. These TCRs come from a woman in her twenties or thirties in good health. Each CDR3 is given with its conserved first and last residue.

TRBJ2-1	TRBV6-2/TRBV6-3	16	CASSYSGTSDDNEQFF
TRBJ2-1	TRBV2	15	CASSWTSGRTVEQFF
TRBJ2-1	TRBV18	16	CASSPSRGSSYNEQFF
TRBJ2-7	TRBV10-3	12	CATASGNYEQYF
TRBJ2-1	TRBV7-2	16	CASSIRLAGGRNEQFF
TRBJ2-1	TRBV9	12	CSSSPGVNEQFF
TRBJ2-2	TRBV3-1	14	CASSRSEVSGELFF
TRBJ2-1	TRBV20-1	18	CSARVLRRERDSYNEQFF
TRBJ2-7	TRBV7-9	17	CASSPDGTSGDYNEQYF
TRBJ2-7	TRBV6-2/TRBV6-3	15	CASSYSKGQTYEQYF
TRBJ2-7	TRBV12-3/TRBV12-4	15	CASSKKGTYYNEQYF
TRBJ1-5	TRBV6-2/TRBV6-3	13	CASRDRAPQPQHF
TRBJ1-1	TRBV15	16	CATSIVRTAPNTEAFF
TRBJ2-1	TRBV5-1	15	CASSLGGGSYNEQFF
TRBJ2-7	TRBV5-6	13	CASSRRDTHEQYF
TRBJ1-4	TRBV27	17	CASSFPGQGSDNEKLFF
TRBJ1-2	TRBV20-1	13	CSARTGGWYGNTF
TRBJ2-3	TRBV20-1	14	CSVSKGAVTDTQYF
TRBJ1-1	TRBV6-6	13	CASSSPYNTEAFF
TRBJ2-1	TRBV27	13	CASSLSMNNEQFF
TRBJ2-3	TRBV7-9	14	CASSSSGIEDTQYF
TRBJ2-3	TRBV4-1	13	CASSRMLGDTQYF
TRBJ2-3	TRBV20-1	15	CSAPVGGRKADTQYF
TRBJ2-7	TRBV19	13	CASRPRDGYEQYF
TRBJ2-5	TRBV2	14	CASTWGQGSETQYF
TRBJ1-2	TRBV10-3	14	CAISELTGPYGYTF
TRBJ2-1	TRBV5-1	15	CASSSSSQGIDEQFF
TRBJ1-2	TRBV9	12	CASRTQSYGYTF
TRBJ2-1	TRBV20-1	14	CSARYLAGHNEQFF
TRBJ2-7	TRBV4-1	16	CASSQVGETETYEQYF
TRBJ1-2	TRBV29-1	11	CSLGQGEGYTF
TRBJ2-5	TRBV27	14	CASSQTSGGGYQYF
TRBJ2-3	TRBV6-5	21	CASSYRRTSGNSGKGTDTQYF
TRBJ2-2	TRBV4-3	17	CASSQRLAGGPTRELFF
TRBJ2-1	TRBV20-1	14	CSARGTDSYNEQFF
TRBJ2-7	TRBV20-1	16	CSARVWTSGFAYEQYF
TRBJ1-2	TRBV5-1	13	CASSGTVIDGYTF
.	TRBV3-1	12	CASEGTQYEQYF
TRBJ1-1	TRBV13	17	CASSSIRDRGGWAEAFF
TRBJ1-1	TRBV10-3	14	CAISSRQGTTEAFF
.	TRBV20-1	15	CSANLAGGYQETQFF
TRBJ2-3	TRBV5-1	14	CASSEVAGTDTQYF
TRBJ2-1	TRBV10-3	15	CAISPTGAGINEQFF
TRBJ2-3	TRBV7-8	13	CASRLHSADTQYF
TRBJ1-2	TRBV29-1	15	CSARGGDEDPYGYTF
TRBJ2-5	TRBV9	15	CASSVEAGAEETQYF
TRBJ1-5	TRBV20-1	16	CSAPPPGALGNQPQHF
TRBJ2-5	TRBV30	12	CACSGWKETQYF